The 14 T cell receptor beta chains below were found in one sample sequenced in a study of T-cell memory formation after mild COVID-19. TCRdb used MiXCR to reprocess the 5' RACE reads, holding one entry per CDR3 protein. The sample has hundreds of thousands of distinct CDR3 sequences; more than 15% are singletons. The sample taken for sequencing was PBMCs or a T cell subset sorted from them (not recorded which). These receptors were collected from an adult woman who had mild COVID-19 (a few samples of this study predate the infection). Cell type and time point are not known.

This clonotype was detected a few times. This rearrangement joins TRBV6-4 to TRBJ1-1; possible D gene TRBD1, 6 bases. The V gene's germline CDR1 is MRHNA and CDR2 SNTAGT. The CDR3 consists of 15 residues. With 0 bases removed from V and 4 bases from J, the gap between germline ends came to 12 bases. The CDR3 DNA reads TGTGCCAGCAGTGACTCACCGGACAGCTCCACTGAAGCTTTCTTT. Translating gives CASSDSPDSSTEAFF.

This clonotype was detected a few times. This chain uses TRBV30 with TRBJ2-3, with 10 positions matching TRBD1. J gave up 3 bases and V 1 base, and 4 bases lay outside the gene matches. Germline V gene data show CDR1 as GTSNPN and CDR2 as SVGIG (reference sequence). The CDR3 extends over 15 amino acids. This chain's CDR3 is CAWSAGTGDTDTQYF. CDR3 in DNA: TGTGCCTGGAGTGCCGGGACAGGGGATACAGATACGCAGTATTTT.

The gene calls are TRBV7-8 and TRBJ1-2; TRBD1 aligns across 10 bases. V gave up 2 bases and J gave up 6 bases; unmatched junction bases: 6. The CDR3 contains 15 residues. Germline loops: CDR1 SGHVS, CDR2 FQNEAQ. The CDR3 is CASSLSGQGVDGYTF. The CDR3 DNA reads as TGTGCCAGCAGCTTATCAGGACAGGGGGTGGATGGCTACACCTTC.

This clonotype was detected only a few times. The J gene is TRBJ2-6, the V gene TRBV2; D possibly matches TRBD1 or TRBD2 (5 bases each). The V end was cut by 6 bases, the J end by 3 bases, with 12 bases between. CDR3 size: 15 residues. The V gene's germline CDR1 is SNHLY and CDR2 FYNNEI. The DNA for the CDR3 is TGTGCCAGCAGCAGGGACGGCTTTGGGGCCAACGTCCTGACTTTC. Protein sequence: CASSRDGFGANVLTF.

This clonotype has more than one count but fewer than ten. J is TRBJ1-3 and V is TRBV29-1; no definite D call. CDR1 is SQVTM and CDR2 is ANQGSEA in the germline V gene. The CDR3 covers 12 residues. V was trimmed by 4 bases and J by 4 bases, leaving 8 bases between them. The CDR3 nucleotides are TGCAGCGTTGTCATCTCAGGAAACACCATATATTTT. Residues: CSVVISGNTIYF.

The gene calls are TRBV21-1 and TRBJ2-1; no check of the table's D call, TRBD1, against the DNA was made. TRBV21-1 is a known pseudogene. The CDR3 runs 13 residues. In DNA form, the CDR3 reads TGTGCCAGCAACGAGACAGGGGAAGACGAGCAGTTCTTC. It yields the protein CASNETGEDEQFF.

In this sample, this clonotype turned up a few times. The rearrangement joins TRBV3-1 to TRBJ2-3; unclear D gene. This CDR3 is 14 amino acids long. Germline V CDR1 and CDR2: LGHDT, YNNKEL (reference sequence). The V end was cut by 4 bases, the J end by 5 bases, with 13 bases between. In DNA, the CDR3 is TGTGCCAGCAGCCGGTTAACAGATAGAGATACGCAGTATTTT. It specifies CASSRLTDRDTQYF.

The chain carries TRBV6-5 and TRBJ1-4; D ambiguous. The germline V gene encodes CDR1 MNHEY and CDR2 SVGAGI. Trimming shortened V by 2 bases and J by 5 bases, and 9 bases separated the two germline ends. The CDR3 sequence is 14 residues long. CDR3 amino acids: CASSYKGSNEKLFF. The CDR3 bases are TGTGCCAGCAGTTACAAGGGTAGCAATGAAAAACTGTTTTTT.

J is TRBJ2-1 and V is TRBV6-5; 9 nucleotides agree with TRBD1. The CDR3 consists of 13 residues. The V segment lost 8 bases and the J segment 6 bases; nucleotides outside the gene matches: 5. Looked up from germline, CDR1 is MNHEY and CDR2 is SVGAGI. In DNA form, the CDR3 reads TGTGCCAGCCGACAGGGGGGCGGCAATGAGCAGTTCTTC. Encoded protein: CASRQGGGNEQFF.

This chain connects TRBV5-1 to TRBJ2-5, with 11 bases that match TRBD1. The CDR3 spans 14 residues. The germline V gene has CDR1 SGHRS and CDR2 YFSETQ. V dropped 4 bases and J dropped 4; count of bases not matched to a gene: 3. The DNA for the CDR3 is TGCGCCAGCAGCCACGGGACAGGGGGAGAGACCCAGTACTTC. Amino acids: CASSHGTGGETQYF.

The chain employs TRBV19 and TRBJ1-1; no clear D. Trimming took 8 bases from V and 3 from J, leaving 13 bases between them. The CDR3 length is 13 residues. Per germline, CDR1 LNHDA and CDR2 SQIVND (reference sequence). The CDR3 spells CASSGGRYTEAFF. DNA for the CDR3: TGTGCCAGTTCGGGCGGGCGGTACACTGAAGCTTTCTTT. The variable domain in full, completed from reference TRBV19 and TRBJ1-1, reads DGGITQSPKYLFRKEGQNVTLSCEQNLNHDAMYWYRQDPGQGLRLIYYSQIVNDFQKGDIAEGYSVSREKKESFPLTVTSAQKNPTAFYLCASSGGRYTEAFFGQGTRLTVV.

This clonotype has just a few counts. V is TRBV20-1 and J is TRBJ1-5; the D is unclear. The V gene's germline CDR1 is DFQATT and CDR2 SNEGSKA (reference sequence). This CDR3 contains 14 residues. Trimming cost V 2 bases and J 2 bases, with 10 bases left between them. The CDR3 DNA sequence: TGCAGTGCTAGAAGAGATTGGGGCAATCAGCCCCAGCATTTT. As protein: CSARRDWGNQPQHF.

The V and J genes are TRBV25-1 and TRBJ2-3, with D possibly TRBD2 on 7 matching bases. CDR1 MGHDK and CDR2 SYGVNS come from the germline V gene. The CDR3 covers 16 residues. The V end was cut by 3 bases, the J end by 2 bases, with 15 bases between. CDR3 nucleotide sequence: TGTGCCAGCAGTGATGGGGGGGCAACCCCCACAGATACGCAGTATTTT. Translated, it gives CASSDGGATPTDTQYF.

The V gene is TRBV24-1, the J gene TRBJ2-5; TRBD1 is a possible D gene (5 bases). Germline V gene data show CDR1 as KGHDR and CDR2 as SFDVKD. V was cut by 3 bases and J by 5 bases, with 15 bases left in between. This CDR3 has 15 amino acids. Here the CDR3 DNA reads TGTGCCACCAGTGATAGGGGCAGGGTAGGGGAGACCCAGTACTTC. Translating gives CATSDRGRVGETQYF.